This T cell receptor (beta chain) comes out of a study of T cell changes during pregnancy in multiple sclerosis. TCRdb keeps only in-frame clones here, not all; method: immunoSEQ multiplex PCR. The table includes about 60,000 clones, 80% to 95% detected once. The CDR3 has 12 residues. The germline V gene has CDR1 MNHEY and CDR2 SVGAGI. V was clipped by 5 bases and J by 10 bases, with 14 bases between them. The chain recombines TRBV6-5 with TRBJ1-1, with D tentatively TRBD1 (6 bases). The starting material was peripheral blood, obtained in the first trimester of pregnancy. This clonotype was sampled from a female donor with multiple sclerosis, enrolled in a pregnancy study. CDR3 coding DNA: TGTGCCAGCAGTCCCGGGGGAGGGGGAGCTTTCTTT. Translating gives CASSPGGGGAFF.